This entry is about one T cell receptor beta chain. There are 15 residues in the CDR3. Looked up from germline, CDR1 is SNHLY and CDR2 is FYNNEI. Trimming cost V 6 bases and J 3 bases; bases outside gene matches: 5. All enrollees were about 18 to 89 years old and from about 25 US areas. The data belong to a study of blood T cell repertoires in COVID-19. Original data processing: Scientists estimated how many nucleated cells there were by amplifying reference gene primers. Produced via immunoSEQ multiplex PCR; TCRdb's table is partial and in-frame only. V and J calls and clone size are as listed in that table; D and trimming were resolved from the DNA. The data contain about 200,000 clones, roughly 82% of them singletons.

Sequenced input: PBMCs or T cells enriched from blood (not recorded which). The sequence came from a man aged 40-49 years who had recovered from COVID-19. V is TRBV2 and J is TRBJ1-4, with 9 bases aligning to TRBD1. CDR3 nucleotide sequence: TGTGCCAGCAGGGAACAGGGGGCAGCTAATGAAAAACTGTTTTTT. The encoded protein is CASREQGAANEKLFF.